The 29 T cell receptor beta chains below all came from one sample that was sequenced in a study of blood T cell repertoires in COVID-19. Libraries were prepared by immunoSEQ multiplex PCR; TCRdb keeps only in-frame clonotypes and omits some of them. Here the sample spans about 670,000 clones, more than 80% being singletons. The sequenced material came from peripheral blood. The receptors shown here come from a woman aged 18-29 years with acute or convalescent COVID-19.

This chain uses TRBV14 with TRBJ2-1; D remains unclear. The CDR3 totals 13 residues. V was pared by 0 bases and J by 3 bases, with 3 bases between. Germline CDR1 and CDR2: SGHDN and FVKESK. CDR3 region: CASSQDNYNEQFF. The CDR3, as DNA: TGTGCCAGCAGCCAAGACAACTACAATGAGCAGTTCTTC. Looking up the rest from reference TRBV14 and TRBJ2-1 gives the full variable domain: EAGVTQFPSHSVIEKGQTVTLRCDPISGHDNLYWYRRVMGKEIKFLLHFVKESKQDESGMPNNRFLAERTGGTYSTLKVQPAELEDSGVYFCASSQDNYNEQFFGPGTRLTVL.

This sequence joins TRBV7-2 and TRBJ1-3, with D possibly being TRBD1 (6 bases). The V and J ends lost 2 bases and 1 base respectively, with 12 bases between them. This CDR3 has 16 residues. Germline loops: CDR1 SGHTA, CDR2 FQGNSA. The CDR3 DNA sequence: TGTGCCAGCAGCTTATCGGGGGGGCCATCTGGAAACACCATATATTTT. Its protein is CASSLSGGPSGNTIYF.

The chain has TRBV5-5 and TRBJ1-1; 8 bases match TRBD1. In germline, CDR1 is SGHKS, CDR2 YYEKEE (reference sequence). V shed 0 bases and J 10 bases; nucleotides not matched to a gene: 2. The CDR3 sequence is 12 residues long. CDR3 residues: CASSLAGGRAFF. CDR3 coding DNA: TGTGCCAGCAGCTTGGCAGGGGGCCGAGCTTTCTTT.

This clone was picked up a small number of times. V gene TRBV29-1 combines with J gene TRBJ2-1; tentative D call: TRBD2 (6 bases). CDR1 is SQVTM, CDR2 ANQGSEA, per germline. The CDR3 extends over 16 amino acids. The CDR3 here is CISRWRGAAFFNEQFF. CDR3 DNA: TGCATCTCTAGGTGGCGCGGGGCCGCGTTTTTCAATGAGCAGTTCTTC.

This clone was recorded once. This chain connects TRBV7-7 to TRBJ2-5; 9 bases are a match to TRBD2. Germline CDR1 reads SSHAT; CDR2 reads FNYEAQ (reference sequence). The CDR3 consists of 15 residues. With 1 base clipped from V and 4 bases from J, the junction kept 4 bases outside the gene matches. CDR3: CASSLVGGGVETQYF. Written as DNA, the CDR3 is TGTGCCAGCAGCTTAGTAGGCGGGGGGGTAGAGACCCAGTACTTC.

This clone was seen more than once but under ten times. CDR3 in DNA: TGTGCCAGCAGAGCAGGGGGAGGCTCTGGAAACACCATATATTTT. As protein: CASRAGGGSGNTIYF. This chain uses TRBV2 with TRBJ1-3; 7 bases map to TRBD1. V was clipped by 6 bases and J by 0 bases; unmatched bases: 5. Per germline, CDR1 SNHLY and CDR2 FYNNEI. The CDR3 covers 15 residues.

V usage is TRBV12-3 or TRBV12-4 and J usage is TRBJ1-2; 7 nucleotides align to TRBD1. The CDR3 spans 13 residues. Trimming removed 6 bases from V and 2 bases from J; junction bases left unmatched: 3. The CDR3 DNA is TGTGCCAGCAGCGGGGACAGCAACTATGGCTACACCTTC. Translated, it gives CASSGDSNYGYTF.

V gene TRBV5-1 combines with J gene TRBJ2-5; 7 bases fit TRBD2. Per germline, CDR1 SGHRS and CDR2 YFSETQ. The J segment lost 1 base and the V segment lost 2 bases, leaving 2 bases of the junction unmatched. The CDR3 runs to 14 residues. Here the CDR3 reads CASSFGGGQETQYF. The CDR3 DNA follows: TGCGCCAGCAGCTTCGGCGGGGGCCAAGAGACCCAGTACTTC. The variable domain in full, completed from reference TRBV5-1 and TRBJ2-5, reads KAGVTQTPRYLIKTRGQQVTLSCSPISGHRSVSWYQQTPGQGLQFLFEYFSETQRNKGNFPGRFSGRQFSNSRSEMNVSTLELGDSALYLCASSFGGGQETQYFGPGTRLLVL.

The genes are TRBV5-6 and TRBJ2-2; D remains ambiguous. Germline V lookup: CDR1 SGHDT, CDR2 YYEEEE. The V end lost 3 bases, the J end lost 5 bases, and 8 bases lay between the germline ends. There are 13 residues in the CDR3. In nucleotides, the CDR3 is TGTGCCAGCAGCTCCGAGAGTACCGGGGAGCTGTTTTTT. Amino acid sequence: CASSSESTGELFF.

This chain connects TRBV28 to TRBJ1-1; a weak D match, TRBD1 (5 bases). CDR1 and CDR2 from the germline V gene are MDHEN and SYDVKM. This CDR3 has 13 residues. V gave up 0 bases and J gave up 9 bases, with 11 bases separating them. DNA for the CDR3: TGTGCCAGCAGTTTATGGGAGCAGGGTAAAGCTTTCTTT. Translation gives CASSLWEQGKAFF.

The chain joins TRBV27 to TRBJ1-1; 8 positions match TRBD1. Germline CDR1 and CDR2: MNHEY and SMNVEV (reference sequence). The trim removed 2 bases at V and 5 bases at J, leaving 7 bases unmatched. This CDR3 has 15 residues. DNA of the CDR3: TGTGCCAGCAGTTTAGTTTCAGGGGGCAGTACTGAAGCTTTCTTT. This codes for CASSLVSGGSTEAFF.

This chain links TRBV5-1 with TRBJ2-3; 7 nucleotides agree with TRBD2. The CDR3 contains 16 residues. Per the germline V gene, CDR1 is SGHRS and CDR2 is YFSETQ. V trimming: 0 bases; J trimming: 1 base; junction bases outside the gene matches: 5. The CDR3 spells CASSLGPAGGTDTQYF. CDR3 nucleotides: TGCGCCAGCAGCTTGGGACCTGCGGGGGGCACAGATACGCAGTATTTT.

The chain carries TRBV9 and TRBJ1-2; no firm D call. The V and J ends lost 0 bases and 3 bases respectively, with 6 bases between them. Germline loops: CDR1 SGDLS, CDR2 YYNGEE. This CDR3 has 13 residues. The CDR3 DNA is TGTGCCAGCAGCGTAGAGGAGCACTATGGCTACACCTTC. Its protein product is CASSVEEHYGYTF.

CDR3 sequence reads: CASSRTGLDGYTF. CDR3 DNA: TGTGCCAGCAGCCGGACAGGGTTAGATGGCTACACCTTC. This sequence joins TRBV3-1 (or the pseudogene TRBV3-2) and TRBJ1-2; 8 bases fit TRBD1. The germline V gene has CDR1 LGHDT and CDR2 YNNKEL (reference sequence). The CDR3 spans 13 residues. V gave up 4 bases and J gave up 6 bases; unmatched junction bases: 4.

The chain uses TRBV12-5 and TRBJ1-5; no firm D call. The CDR3 spans 12 residues. Germline V gives CDR1 LGHNT, CDR2 FRNRAP. Trimming took 4 bases from V and 7 from J, leaving 8 bases between them. The CDR3 DNA sequence: TGTGCTAGTGGTTCTTACACCCAGCCCCAGCATTTT. Translating gives CASGSYTQPQHF.

The chain has TRBV18 and TRBJ1-1; 7 bases line up with TRBD1. Trimming removed 1 base from V and 1 base from J; junction bases left unmatched: 6. CDR3 size: 16 residues. Germline V gene data show CDR1 as KGHSH and CDR2 as LQKENI. CDR3 in DNA: TGTGCCAGCTCACCACTACTCGGGACAGAGAACACTGAAGCTTTCTTT. Translating it yields CASSPLLGTENTEAFF.

The chain joins TRBV6-5 to TRBJ1-3, with D unclear. V lost 0 bases and J 0 bases, leaving 9 bases between the germline ends. Germline values: CDR1 MNHEY, CDR2 SVGAGI. The CDR3 is made up of 16 amino acids. CDR3 sequence (DNA): TGTGCCAGCAGTTACTCGACTCACACCTCTGGAAACACCATATATTTT. This sequence encodes CASSYSTHTSGNTIYF.

The chain uses TRBV7-4 and TRBJ1-4; 9 bases line up with TRBD1. J gave up 0 bases and V 6 bases, and 14 bases lay outside the gene matches. The CDR3 sequence is 19 residues long. Germline V gene lookup returns CDR1 SGHVT and CDR2 SQSDAQ. The CDR3 DNA is TGTGCCAGCAGTGATATAGGCCGGACAGGGGAATCAACTAATGAAAAACTGTTTTTT. Translated, it gives CASSDIGRTGESTNEKLFF.

The V and J genes are TRBV14 and TRBJ1-5, with D unresolved. Germline V gene lookup returns CDR1 SGHDN and CDR2 FVKESK. This CDR3 comprises 14 residues. Trimming stripped 4 bases from V and 3 bases from J, with 10 bases between. The CDR3 is CASSPRLNNQPQHF. DNA of the CDR3: TGTGCCAGCAGCCCCAGACTCAACAATCAGCCCCAGCATTTT.

The chain links TRBV6-5 to TRBJ1-2, with unresolved D. The CDR3 is 14 amino acids. V lost 4 bases and J lost 4, with 13 bases in between. CDR1 is MNHEY, CDR2 SVGAGI, per germline. Written as DNA, the CDR3 is TGTGCCAGCAGTTTATACAAAGCGCCCTATGGCTACACCTTC. Translation gives CASSLYKAPYGYTF.

This clone appeared once. This chain connects TRBV2 to TRBJ2-7, with unresolved D. CDR1 SNHLY and CDR2 FYNNEI come from the germline V gene. This CDR3 spans 14 amino acids. V lost 0 bases, J lost 1 base, and 7 bases lay in between. The CDR3 bases are TGTGCCAGCAGTGAAGCGTACGGGTCCTACGAGCAGTACTTC. This translates into CASSEAYGSYEQYF.

V is TRBV2 and J is TRBJ2-7; D gene unclear. V was clipped by 6 bases and J by 5 bases, with 23 bases between them. CDR1 and CDR2 from the germline V gene are SNHLY and FYNNEI. The CDR3 runs 16 residues. CDR3 DNA sequence: TGTGCCAGCAGGAATACCCCAGGCCCTAAAGCCGACGAGCAGTACTTC. Encoded protein: CASRNTPGPKADEQYF.

This clone was recorded only once. The J gene is TRBJ2-3, the V gene TRBV19; perhaps TRBD1 as D (6 bases). This CDR3 is built from 14 residues. V lost 6 bases to trimming and J lost 5 bases, with 15 bases between them. The germline V gene encodes CDR1 LNHDA and CDR2 SQIVND (reference sequence). The CDR3 DNA sequence: TGTGCCAGTAGATCGCCTCTACAGGGAGATACGCAGTATTTT. As protein: CASRSPLQGDTQYF.

J is TRBJ2-1 and V is TRBV27; the match to TRBD2 covers 8 bases. CDR1 and CDR2 (germline): MNHEY, SMNVEV (reference sequence). The V gene end was trimmed by 10 bases and the J gene end by 7 bases; junction bases not matched to a gene: 9. This CDR3 spans 13 amino acids. CDR3 residues: CATLGTSDNEQFF. The CDR3 DNA reads as TGTGCCACCCTCGGGACTAGTGATAATGAGCAGTTCTTC.

V is TRBV6-2 or TRBV6-3 and J is TRBJ2-1; maybe TRBD2 (6 bases). The CDR3 spans 14 residues. Germline lookup yields CDR1 MNHEY and CDR2 SVGEGT. V was cut by 4 bases and J by 7 bases, with 14 bases left in between. The CDR3 spells CASSSGGAVNEQFF. The CDR3 nucleotides are TGTGCCAGCAGTTCTGGCGGGGCGGTAAATGAGCAGTTCTTC.

The chain joins TRBV12-3 or TRBV12-4 to TRBJ1-2; D perhaps matches TRBD1 (6 bases). This CDR3 is built from 13 residues. V lost 9 bases to trimming and J lost 7 bases, with 18 bases between them. This CDR3 reads CASGTGPKTGYTF. Here the CDR3 DNA reads TGTGCCAGTGGTACAGGGCCTAAGACTGGCTACACCTTC.

The chain recombines TRBV23-1 with TRBJ2-2; tentative D call: TRBD2 (6 bases). TRBV23-1 qualifies as an ORF whose function is uncertain. The CDR3 extends over 17 amino acids. V was cut by 4 bases and J by 1 base, with 16 bases left in between. The CDR3 bases are TGCGCCAGCAGTCCACGACCGGGAGAGGAGAACACCGGGGAGCTGTTTTTT. It codes for CASSPRPGEENTGELFF.

V and J are TRBV5-4 and TRBJ2-5; a weak D match, TRBD1 (6 bases). Trimming stripped 4 bases from V and 5 bases from J, with 18 bases between. CDR1 is SGHNT and CDR2 is YYREEE in the germline V gene (reference sequence). CDR3 length: 15 amino acids. The CDR3 protein is CASSKDLTGSETQYF. In nucleotides, the CDR3 is TGTGCCAGCAGCAAGGACCTCACAGGGTCGGAGACCCAGTACTTC.

The rearrangement joins TRBV6-1 to TRBJ1-5, with no clear D. V lost 2 bases and J 5 bases, leaving 7 bases between the germline ends. Germline assignment: CDR1 MNHNS and CDR2 SASEGT. The CDR3 is 13 amino acids. DNA of the CDR3: TGTGCCAGCAGTGAATGGAGGGATCAGCCCCAGCATTTT. It specifies CASSEWRDQPQHF.